Listed below are T cell receptor beta chains from one sample, sequenced in a study of a mutant IDH1 vaccine in newly diagnosed glioma. Sequencing used immunoSEQ multiplex PCR; TCRdb keeps in-frame clones, though not all of them. The data hold about 60,000 clones, with about 87% observed a single time. These receptors' antigens are unknown. This specimen consisted of PBMCs, obtained from a glioma patient whose treatment included an IDH1 peptide vaccine. Receptor source: a man between 18 and 29 years old with glioma. The CDR3 runs from the conserved cysteine through the conserved F or W. A D gene is named only where the DNA matches it firmly. Clone size is given for some rows only: seen once, a few or many times, or a class if the clone is expanded.

v_gene: TRBV11-2
j_gene: TRBJ1-1
d_gene: NA
abundance: few
CDR3aa: CASSLTTNTEAFF
CDR3nt: TGTGCCAGCAGCTTAACCACGAACACTGAAGCTTTCTTT

v_gene: TRBV5-6
j_gene: TRBJ2-7
d_gene: TRBD1
abundance: NA
CDR3aa: CASSFGTGKYEQYF
CDR3nt: TGTGCCAGCAGCTTCGGGACAGGGAAGTACGAGCAGTACTTC

v_gene: TRBV7-2
j_gene: TRBJ2-7
d_gene: TRBD1
abundance: NA
CDR3aa: CASSLGQGEYEQYF
CDR3nt: TGTGCCAGCAGCTTAGGGCAGGGGGAGTACGAGCAGTACTTC

v_gene: TRBV5-4
j_gene: TRBJ1-2
d_gene: NA
abundance: NA
CDR3aa: CASSDRQVGSNYGYTF
CDR3nt: TGTGCCAGCAGCGATCGACAGGTGGGCTCTAACTATGGCTACACCTTC

v_gene: TRBV19
j_gene: TRBJ1-2
d_gene: TRBD1
abundance: NA
CDR3aa: CASSLWPGGSHGYTF
CDR3nt: TGTGCCAGTAGTCTTTGGCCAGGGGGAAGCCATGGCTACACCTTC

v_gene: TRBV6-6
j_gene: TRBJ1-5
d_gene: NA
abundance: NA
CDR3aa: CVTTLQENSNQPQHF
CDR3nt: TGTGTCACAACGTTACAGGAAAATAGCAATCAGCCCCAGCATTTT

v_gene: TRBV6-5
j_gene: TRBJ1-5
d_gene: NA
abundance: NA
CDR3aa: CASSYSASGPQHF
CDR3nt: TGTGCCAGCAGTTACTCGGCGTCTGGGCCCCAGCATTTT

v_gene: TRBV19
j_gene: TRBJ2-7
d_gene: NA
abundance: NA
CDR3aa: CASSGDWTDYSYEQYF
CDR3nt: TGTGCCAGTAGTGGAGACTGGACGGACTACTCCTACGAGCAGTACTTC

v_gene: TRBV5-4
j_gene: TRBJ1-1
d_gene: NA
abundance: NA
CDR3aa: CASSFRKTETEAFF
CDR3nt: TGTGCCAGCAGCTTTAGGAAAACGGAAACTGAAGCTTTCTTT

v_gene: TRBV7-8
j_gene: TRBJ2-7
d_gene: TRBD2
abundance: NA
CDR3aa: CASRGGRSYEQYF
CDR3nt: TGTGCCAGCCGGGGGGGGAGGTCCTACGAGCAGTACTTC

v_gene: TRBV7-8
j_gene: TRBJ1-5
d_gene: TRBD1
abundance: NA
CDR3aa: CASSTGVNQPQHF
CDR3nt: TGTGCCAGCAGCACAGGGGTCAATCAGCCCCAGCATTTT

v_gene: TRBV6-1
j_gene: TRBJ1-5
d_gene: TRBD1
abundance: NA
CDR3aa: CASSLTGNSNQPQHF
CDR3nt: TGTGCCAGCAGCTTGACAGGGAATTCCAATCAGCCCCAGCATTTT

v_gene: TRBV18
j_gene: TRBJ2-5
d_gene: NA
abundance: NA
CDR3aa: CASSPPSSWEETQYF
CDR3nt: TGTGCCAGCTCACCACCCTCCTCCTGGGAAGAGACCCAGTACTTC

v_gene: TRBV28
j_gene: TRBJ1-2
d_gene: NA
abundance: NA
CDR3aa: CASSSSTYGYTF
CDR3nt: TGTGCCAGCAGTTCGAGCACTTATGGCTACACCTTC

v_gene: TRBV19
j_gene: TRBJ2-1
d_gene: NA
abundance: NA
CDR3aa: CASSIRGGRGPVYEQFF
CDR3nt: TGTGCCAGTAGTATAAGGGGGGGGAGGGGGCCGGTGTATGAGCAGTTCTTC

v_gene: TRBV7-3
j_gene: TRBJ2-3
d_gene: NA
abundance: NA
CDR3aa: CASSLTPSTDTQYF
CDR3nt: TGTGCCAGCAGCTTAACACCGAGCACAGATACGCAGTATTTT

v_gene: TRBV5-4
j_gene: TRBJ1-1
d_gene: NA
abundance: NA
CDR3aa: CASRITGKRSEAFF
CDR3nt: TGTGCCAGCAGGATAACAGGGAAGAGGTCTGAAGCTTTCTTT

v_gene: TRBV6-5
j_gene: TRBJ2-1
d_gene: TRBD2
abundance: NA
CDR3aa: CASSYDGGSSSFF
CDR3nt: TGTGCCAGCAGTTACGACGGGGGGAGTTCGTCGTTCTTC

v_gene: TRBV6-1
j_gene: TRBJ2-7
d_gene: NA
abundance: NA
CDR3aa: CASSASGLAYEQYF
CDR3nt: TGTGCCAGCAGTGCCTCAGGGTTAGCCTACGAGCAGTACTTC

v_gene: TRBV15
j_gene: TRBJ1-4
d_gene: NA
abundance: NA
CDR3aa: CATSRGGRRNEKLFF
CDR3nt: TGTGCCACCAGCAGAGGGGGACGCCGAAATGAAAAACTGTTTTTT

v_gene: TRBV7-9
j_gene: TRBJ2-2
d_gene: NA
abundance: NA
CDR3aa: CASIDEELFF
CDR3nt: TGTGCCAGCATCGACGAGGAGCTGTTTTTT

v_gene: TRBV19
j_gene: TRBJ2-5
d_gene: TRBD2
abundance: NA
CDR3aa: CASSFLSGGAKETQYF
CDR3nt: TGTGCCAGTAGTTTCCTTAGCGGGGGGGCGAAAGAGACCCAGTACTTC

v_gene: TRBV30
j_gene: TRBJ2-7
d_gene: NA
abundance: NA
CDR3aa: CAWSLSRGREQYF
CDR3nt: TGTGCCTGGAGCCTATCCAGGGGAAGGGAGCAGTACTTC

v_gene: TRBV19
j_gene: TRBJ1-5
d_gene: TRBD1
abundance: NA
CDR3aa: CASSPRNRGRGQPQHF
CDR3nt: TGTGCCAGTAGTCCCAGAAACAGGGGGCGAGGACAGCCCCAGCATTTT